This T cell receptor beta chain was obtained from a study of blood T cell repertoires in COVID-19. Study summary: The United States, Italy and Spain supplied acute and convalescent COVID-19 samples. Sources were T cells, B-cell-depleted T cells, or PBMCs; the material itself was cDNA or gDNA.

Germline-derived CDR1 and CDR2 are SGHRS and YFSETQ. This CDR3 has 16 residues. V lost 2 bases and J lost 3; bases outside the gene matches: 4. Per the study methods: The authors estimated nucleated cell counts from reference gene primer amplification. Sequencing used immunoSEQ multiplex PCR; TCRdb keeps in-frame clones, though not all of them. The V and J calls and clone size were taken over from that table, and D and trimming were inferred from the DNA. The sample carries some 210,000 clones, about 83% recorded once. This receptor was taken from a woman in her forties or fifties with active or convalescent COVID-19. V gene TRBV5-1 combines with J gene TRBJ2-1; 11 bases map to TRBD2. The sequencing sample was made of peripheral blood. Here the CDR3 DNA reads TGCGCCAGCAGCTTAACTAGCGGGAGAAACTACAATGAGCAGTTCTTC. Amino acid sequence: CASSLTSGRNYNEQFF.